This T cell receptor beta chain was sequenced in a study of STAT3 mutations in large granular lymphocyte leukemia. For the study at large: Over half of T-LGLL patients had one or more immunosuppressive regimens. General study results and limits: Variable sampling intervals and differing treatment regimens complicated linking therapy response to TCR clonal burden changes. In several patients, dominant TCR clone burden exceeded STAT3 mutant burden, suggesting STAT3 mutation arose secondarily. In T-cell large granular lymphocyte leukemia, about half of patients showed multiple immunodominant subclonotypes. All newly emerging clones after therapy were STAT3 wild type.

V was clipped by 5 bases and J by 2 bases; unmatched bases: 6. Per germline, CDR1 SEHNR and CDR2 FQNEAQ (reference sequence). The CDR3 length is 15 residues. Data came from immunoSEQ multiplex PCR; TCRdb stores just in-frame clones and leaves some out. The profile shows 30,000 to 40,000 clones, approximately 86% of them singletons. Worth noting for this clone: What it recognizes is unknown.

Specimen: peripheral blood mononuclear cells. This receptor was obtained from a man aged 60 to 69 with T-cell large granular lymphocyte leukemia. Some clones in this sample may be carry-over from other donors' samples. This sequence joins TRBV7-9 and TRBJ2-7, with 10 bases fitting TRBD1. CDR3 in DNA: TGTGCCAGCAGCCCGGTGACAGGGGGCACCTACGAGCAGTACTTC. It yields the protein CASSPVTGGTYEQYF.